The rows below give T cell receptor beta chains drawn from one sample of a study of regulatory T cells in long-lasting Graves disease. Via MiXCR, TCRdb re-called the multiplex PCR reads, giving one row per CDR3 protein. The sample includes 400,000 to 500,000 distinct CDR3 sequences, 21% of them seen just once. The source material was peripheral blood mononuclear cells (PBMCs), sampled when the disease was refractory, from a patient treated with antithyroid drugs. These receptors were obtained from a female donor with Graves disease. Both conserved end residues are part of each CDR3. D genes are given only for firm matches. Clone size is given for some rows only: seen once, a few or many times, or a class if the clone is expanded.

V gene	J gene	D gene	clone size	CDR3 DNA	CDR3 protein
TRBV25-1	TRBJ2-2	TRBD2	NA	TGTGCCGGCAGTCCCCCGGGGGGGAGGAACACCGGGGAGCTGTTTTTT	CAGSPPGGRNTGELFF
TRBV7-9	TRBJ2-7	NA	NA	TGTGCCAGCACCCCCGGGGGACGAGGAGAGCAGTACTTC	CASTPGGRGEQYF
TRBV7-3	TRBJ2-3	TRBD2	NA	TGTGCCAGCAGCCTCGGGGCGGGAGTCACAGATACGCAGTATTTT	CASSLGAGVTDTQYF
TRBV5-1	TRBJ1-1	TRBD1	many	TGTGCCAGCAGCTATGCGGACAGGGAAGCTTTCTTT	CASSYADREAFF
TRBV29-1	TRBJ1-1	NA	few	TGCAGCGTTGATGTTCAGTTTAACACTGAAGCTTTCTTT	CSVDVQFNTEAFF
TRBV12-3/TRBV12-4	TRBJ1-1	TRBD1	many	TGTGCCAGCAGCGGACAGGGGGAGGTGAACACTGAAGCTTTCTTT	CASSGQGEVNTEAFF
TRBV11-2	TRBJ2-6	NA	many	TGTGCCAGCAGCTCCCGAACAGTATCTGGGGCCAACGTCCTGACTTTC	CASSSRTVSGANVLTF
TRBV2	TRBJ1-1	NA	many	TGTGCCAGCAGTGAAATGGGGAAAGGGGGCACTGAAGCTTTCTTT	CASSEMGKGGTEAFF
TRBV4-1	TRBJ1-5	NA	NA	TGCGCCAGCAGCCAAGAAGGCTGGGGGCAGTGGCCCCAGCATTTT	CASSQEGWGQWPQHF
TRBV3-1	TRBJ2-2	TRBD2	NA	TGTGCCAGCAGCCAAGCGACAAGACTAGCGGAGAACACCGGGGAGCTGTTTTTT	CASSQATRLAENTGELFF
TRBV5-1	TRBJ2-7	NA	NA	TGCGCCAGCAGCCATTACCCGACAGATACAACAGACTACGAGCAGTACTTC	CASSHYPTDTTDYEQYF
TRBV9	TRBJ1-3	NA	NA	TGTGCCAGCAGCGTAGATATAGGGTCTGGAAACACCATATATTTT	CASSVDIGSGNTIYF
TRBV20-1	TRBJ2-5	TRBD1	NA	TGCAGTGCTAGAGTAGAGACAGGGGTTGAGACCCAGTACTTC	CSARVETGVETQYF
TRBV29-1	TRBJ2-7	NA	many	TGCAGCGTTGAAGAGGACGATACCTACGAGCAGTACTTC	CSVEEDDTYEQYF
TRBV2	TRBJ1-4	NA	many	TGTGCCAGCAGTGACAGTACCATTCATGAAAAACTGTTTTTT	CASSDSTIHEKLFF
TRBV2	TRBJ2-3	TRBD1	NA	TGTGCCAGCAGTAATTCCCGACAGGGTGGTACAGATACGCAGTATTTT	CASSNSRQGGTDTQYF
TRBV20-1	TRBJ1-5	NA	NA	TGCAGTGCTAGAGATAGGCAGACGGGCAATCAGCCCCAGCATTTT	CSARDRQTGNQPQHF
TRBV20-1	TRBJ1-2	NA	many	TGCAGTGCTAGGGGTATCGGTGCCGGCTACACCTTC	CSARGIGAGYTF
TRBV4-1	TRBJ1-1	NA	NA	TGCGCCAGCAGCCAAGAAATGGGGGGGACTGAAGCTTTCTTT	CASSQEMGGTEAFF
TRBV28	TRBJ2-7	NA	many	TGTGCCAGCAAGACGAATCGTGGGGACGCCGGTTACTACGAGCAGTACTTC	CASKTNRGDAGYYEQYF
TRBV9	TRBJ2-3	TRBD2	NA	TGTGCCAGCAGGGGACTAGCGGAAAGCACAGATACGCAGTATTTT	CASRGLAESTDTQYF
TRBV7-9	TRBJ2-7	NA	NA	TGTGCCAGCAGCCAAGGGGTCGGCCTCTACGAGCAGTACTTC	CASSQGVGLYEQYF
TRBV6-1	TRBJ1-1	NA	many	TGTGCCAGCAGTGAAGGGACGGCGAACACTGAAGCTTTCTTT	CASSEGTANTEAFF
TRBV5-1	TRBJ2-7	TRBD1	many	TGTGCCAGCAGTTTCCACGACAGGGCGGCCTACGAGCAGTACTTC	CASSFHDRAAYEQYF
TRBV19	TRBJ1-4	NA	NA	TGTGCCAGTAGTATCCAGGGAACAACTAATGAAAAACTGTTTTTT	CASSIQGTTNEKLFF
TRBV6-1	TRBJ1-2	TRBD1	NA	TGTGCCAGAAGTCCCGGGACAGAGGATTTCTACGGCTACACCTTC	CARSPGTEDFYGYTF
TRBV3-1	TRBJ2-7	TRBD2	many	TGTGCCAGCAGCCAAGAGGGACTAGCGGGAGGGTACGAGCAGTACTTC	CASSQEGLAGGYEQYF
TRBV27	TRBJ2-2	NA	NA	TGTGCCAGCAGTTGGGGAGCTGTCCAAACCGGGGAGCTGTTTTTT	CASSWGAVQTGELFF
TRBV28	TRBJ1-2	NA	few	TGTGCCAGCAGTATAGGGGACGGTTCTAACTATGGCTACACCTTC	CASSIGDGSNYGYTF
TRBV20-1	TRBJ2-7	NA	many	TGCAGTGCTAGGGGACTTTCCAACTCCTACGAGCAGTACTTC	CSARGLSNSYEQYF
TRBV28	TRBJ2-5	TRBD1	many	TGTGCCAGCAGTTTATGGAAGGTGGGGGCAGGGGGCGAGACCCAGTACTTC	CASSLWKVGAGGETQYF
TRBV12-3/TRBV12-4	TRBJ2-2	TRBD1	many	TGTGCCAGCAGTGGACAGGGGGGGGCTAACACCGGGGAGCTGTTTTTT	CASSGQGGANTGELFF
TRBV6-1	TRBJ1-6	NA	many	TGTGCCAGCAGTGCCTTCGTCAGGGTTAATTCACCCCTCCACTTT	CASSAFVRVNSPLHF
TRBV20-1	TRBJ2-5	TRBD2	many	TGCAGTGCTACAAATCTAGCGGGTGGCGAGACCCAGTACTTC	CSATNLAGGETQYF
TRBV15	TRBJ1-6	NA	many	TGTGCCACCAGCAGAGATAAGGGGGTAAATTCACCCCTCCACTTT	CATSRDKGVNSPLHF
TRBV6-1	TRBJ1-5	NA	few	TGTGCCAGCAGCGAACAGGGCGGTATCAATCAGCCCCAGCATTTT	CASSEQGGINQPQHF
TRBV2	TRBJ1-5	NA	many	TGTGCCAGCAGTGGGGAGGGAAGCAATCAGCCCCAGCATTTT	CASSGEGSNQPQHF
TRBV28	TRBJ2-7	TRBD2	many	TGTGCCAGCAGTTGGGGGGGAGGGGAGCAGTACTTC	CASSWGGGEQYF
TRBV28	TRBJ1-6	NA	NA	TGTGCCAGCAGGACCGGGGATCTGGGCTCCTATAATTCACCCCTCCACTTT	CASRTGDLGSYNSPLHF
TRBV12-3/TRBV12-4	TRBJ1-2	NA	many	TGTGCCAGCAGTTTACAGGGAAGGGGCTACACCTTC	CASSLQGRGYTF
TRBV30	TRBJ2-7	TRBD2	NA	TGTGCCTGGAGTCCCTCGGGACTAGCGACCTACGAGCAGTACTTC	CAWSPSGLATYEQYF
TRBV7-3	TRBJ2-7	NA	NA	TGTGCCAGCAGCTTAAGGGCGGGAAGCTCCTACGAGCAGTGCTTC	CASSLRAGSSYEQCF
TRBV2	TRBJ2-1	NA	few	TGTGCCAGCAGTGCAACTAGCAATGAGCAGTTCTTC	CASSATSNEQFF